The entry below describes one T cell receptor beta chain. Generated by immunoSEQ multiplex PCR, the TCRdb table keeps only in-frame clones and is missing some. The data hold 100,000 to 130,000 clones, with around 90% observed a single time. The data were taken from a study of T cell responses to AZD1222 COVID-19 vaccine. Trimming shortened V by 6 bases and J by 7 bases, and 19 bases separated the two germline ends. Germline V gives CDR1 LNHDA, CDR2 SQIVND (reference sequence). The CDR3 runs 14 residues. The sequenced sample was peripheral blood, obtained on day 0 of AZD1222 vaccination. V and J are TRBV19 and TRBJ2-7; maybe TRBD1 (5 bases). The receptor was derived from an adult in good health. CDR3 nucleotides: TGTGCCAGTAGGGATGGGCAGGGCTTGTATGAGCAGTACTTC. Translation: CASRDGQGLYEQYF.